The text below deals with one T cell receptor beta chain. This record belongs to a study of T cell responses to AZD1222 COVID-19 vaccine. Produced via immunoSEQ multiplex PCR; TCRdb's table is partial and in-frame only. The data contain fewer than 130,000 clones, nearly 90% of them singletons. The source of this sequence is an adult in good health. The sample consisted of peripheral blood, taken on day 0 of AZD1222 vaccination.

CDR3 nucleotides: TGTGCCAGCAGCCAAGGTAGATGGAGGGCGGCTAATGAAAAACTGTTTTTT. Its protein product is CASSQGRWRAANEKLFF. The gene calls are TRBV4-2 and TRBJ1-4, with D unclear. Trimming stripped 1 base from V and 3 bases from J, with 15 bases between. The germline V gene encodes CDR1 LGHNA and CDR2 YNFKEQ. The CDR3 extends over 17 amino acids.